A few counts support the clone carrying this T cell receptor beta chain. Its antigen is unidentified. The data were obtained in a study of T cells in Graves' hyperthyroidism and ophthalmopathy. The study's findings and limits: Blood also showed most of the thyroid clonotypes that were expanded above 0.001. The model anticipated ophthalmopathy a median about 7 months pre-onset. From stable hyperthyroidism, ophthalmopathy was set apart by a 13 V-J model.

The CDR3 sequence is 13 residues long. CDR1 is MGHDK and CDR2 is SYGVNS in the germline V gene. V lost 7 bases and J lost 3, with 13 bases in between. Amplified TCR beta CDR3 regions came from RNA transcripts. The TCR CDR3 was amplified in a first-round RT-PCR using the HTBI primer set. Using its own MiXCR run on the multiplex PCR reads, TCRdb lists one record per CDR3 protein. Here the sample spans some 490,000 distinct CDR3 sequences, roughly 22% being singletons. The chain is built from TRBV25-1 and TRBJ2-7; no clear D. Sequencing was done on a sample of blood. This TCR was sampled from a woman in her seventies with Graves' ophthalmopathy. DNA for the CDR3: TGTGCCAGCACCCAAACTGGAAACTACGAGCAGTACTTC. It is translated as CASTQTGNYEQYF.